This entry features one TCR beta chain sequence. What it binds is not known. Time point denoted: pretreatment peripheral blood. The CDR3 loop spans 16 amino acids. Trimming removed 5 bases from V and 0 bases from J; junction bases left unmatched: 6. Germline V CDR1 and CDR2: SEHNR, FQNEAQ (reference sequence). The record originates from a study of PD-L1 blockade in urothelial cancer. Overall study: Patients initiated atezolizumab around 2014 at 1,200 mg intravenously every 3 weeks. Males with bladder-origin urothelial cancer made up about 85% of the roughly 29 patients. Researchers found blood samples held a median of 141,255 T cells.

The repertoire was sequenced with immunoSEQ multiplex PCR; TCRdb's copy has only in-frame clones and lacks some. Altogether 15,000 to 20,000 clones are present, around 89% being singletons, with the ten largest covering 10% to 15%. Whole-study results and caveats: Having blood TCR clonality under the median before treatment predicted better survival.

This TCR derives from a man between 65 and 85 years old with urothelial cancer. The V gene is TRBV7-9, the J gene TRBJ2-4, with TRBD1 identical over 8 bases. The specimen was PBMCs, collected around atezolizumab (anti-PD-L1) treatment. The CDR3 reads CASSQGTGLAKNIQYF. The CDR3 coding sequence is TGTGCCAGCAGCCAAGGGACAGGCCTAGCCAAAAACATTCAGTACTTC.